This TCR beta chain was obtained from a study of tumor and adjacent non-tumor tissue in lung cancer. Looked up from germline, CDR1 is DFQATT and CDR2 is SNEGSKA (reference sequence). The CDR3 spans 14 residues. V was cut by 4 bases and J by 7 bases, with 16 bases left in between. RNA was extracted from bulk tissue without any cell sorting. TCRbeta libraries were built with three rounds of nested PCR, modified from ARM-PCR. Via MiXCR, TCRdb re-called the multiplex PCR reads, giving one row per CDR3 protein. The profile shows around 70,000 distinct CDR3 sequences, about 60% of them singletons. With respect to this clonotype: The antigen remains undetermined.

Findings and limits, study-wide: Significantly higher TCR diversity was found in tumor than normal lung.

The clonotype originates from a man in his forties or fifties with non-small cell lung cancer. The V and J genes are TRBV20-1 and TRBJ1-4; D is ambiguous. Sequencing used lung tumor tissue. The CDR3, as DNA: TGCAGTGCTACATGGACGCCGAAAGCTGAAAAACTGTTTTTT. It translates to CSATWTPKAEKLFF.